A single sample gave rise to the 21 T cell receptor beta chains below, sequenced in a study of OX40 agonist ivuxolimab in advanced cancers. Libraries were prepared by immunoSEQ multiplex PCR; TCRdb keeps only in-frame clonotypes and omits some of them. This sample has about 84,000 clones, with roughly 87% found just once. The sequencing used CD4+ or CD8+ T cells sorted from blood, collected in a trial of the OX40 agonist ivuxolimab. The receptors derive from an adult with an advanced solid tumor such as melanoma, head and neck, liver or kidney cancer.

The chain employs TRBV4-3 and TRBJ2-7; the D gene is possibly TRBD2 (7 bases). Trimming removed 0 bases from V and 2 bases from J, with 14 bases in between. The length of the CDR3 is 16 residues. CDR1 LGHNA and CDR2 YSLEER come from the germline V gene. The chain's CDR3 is CASSQDVGGRAYEQYF. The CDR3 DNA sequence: TGCGCCAGCAGCCAAGATGTCGGGGGGCGAGCCTACGAGCAGTACTTC.

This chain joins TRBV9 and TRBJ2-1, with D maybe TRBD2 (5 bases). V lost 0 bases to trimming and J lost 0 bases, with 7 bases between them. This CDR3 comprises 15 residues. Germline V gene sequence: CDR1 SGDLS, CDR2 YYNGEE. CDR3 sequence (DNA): TGTGCCAGCAGCGTAGGGGCGGGCTCCTACAATGAGCAGTTCTTC. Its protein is CASSVGAGSYNEQFF.

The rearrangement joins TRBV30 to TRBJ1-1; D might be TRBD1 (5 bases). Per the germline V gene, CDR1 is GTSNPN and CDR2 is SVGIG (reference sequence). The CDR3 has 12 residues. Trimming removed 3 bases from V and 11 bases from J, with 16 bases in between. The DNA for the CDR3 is TGTGCCTGGAGCGCCAGAATGGGGGACGCTTTCTTT. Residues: CAWSARMGDAFF. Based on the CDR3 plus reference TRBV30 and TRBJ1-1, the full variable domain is SQTIHQWPATLVQPVGSPLSLECTVEGTSNPNLYWYRQAAGRGLQLLFYSVGIGQISSEVPQNLSASRPQDRQFILSSKKLLLSDSGFYLCAWSARMGDAFFGQGTRLTVV.

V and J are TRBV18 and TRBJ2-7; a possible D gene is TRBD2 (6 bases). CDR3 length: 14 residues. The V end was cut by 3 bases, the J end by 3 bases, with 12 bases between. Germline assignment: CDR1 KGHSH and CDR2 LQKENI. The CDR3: CASSPGGGNYEQYF. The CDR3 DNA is TGTGCCAGCTCACCCGGTGGCGGGAACTACGAGCAGTACTTC. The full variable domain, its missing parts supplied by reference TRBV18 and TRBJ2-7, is NAGVMQNPRHLVRRRGQEARLRCSPMKGHSHVYWYRQLPEEGLKFMVYLQKENIIDESGMPKERFSAEFPKEGPSILRIQQVVRGDSAAYFCASSPGGGNYEQYFGPGTRLTVT.

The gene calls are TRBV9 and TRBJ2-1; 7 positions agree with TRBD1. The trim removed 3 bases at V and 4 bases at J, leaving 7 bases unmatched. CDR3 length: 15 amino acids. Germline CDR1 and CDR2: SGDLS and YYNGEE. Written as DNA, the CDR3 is TGTGCCAGCAGCGCGACAGGGTCAAAGTACAATGAGCAGTTCTTC. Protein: CASSATGSKYNEQFF.

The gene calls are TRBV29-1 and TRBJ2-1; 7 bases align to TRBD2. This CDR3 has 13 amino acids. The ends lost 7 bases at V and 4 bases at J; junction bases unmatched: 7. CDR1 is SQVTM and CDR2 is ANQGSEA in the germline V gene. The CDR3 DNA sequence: TGCAGCGGTTCTAGCGGAGATTACAATGAGCAGTTCTTC. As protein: CSGSSGDYNEQFF.

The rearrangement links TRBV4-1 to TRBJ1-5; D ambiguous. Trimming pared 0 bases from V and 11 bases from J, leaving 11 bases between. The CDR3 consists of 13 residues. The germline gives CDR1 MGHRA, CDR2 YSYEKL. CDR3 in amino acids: CASSQEADRAQHF. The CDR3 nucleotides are TGCGCCAGCAGCCAAGAGGCGGACCGGGCCCAGCATTTT.

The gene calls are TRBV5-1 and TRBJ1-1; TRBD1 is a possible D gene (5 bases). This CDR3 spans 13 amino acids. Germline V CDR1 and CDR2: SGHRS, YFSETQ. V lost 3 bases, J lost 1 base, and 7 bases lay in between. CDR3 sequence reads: CASSSGWNTEAFF. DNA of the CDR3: TGCGCCAGCAGCTCAGGGTGGAACACTGAAGCTTTCTTT.

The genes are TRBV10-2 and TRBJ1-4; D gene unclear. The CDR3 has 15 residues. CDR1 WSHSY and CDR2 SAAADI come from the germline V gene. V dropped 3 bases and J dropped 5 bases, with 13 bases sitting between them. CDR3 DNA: TGCGCCAGCAGTGAAGGGAAGTTCGGCAATGAAAAACTGTTTTTT. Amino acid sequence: CASSEGKFGNEKLFF.

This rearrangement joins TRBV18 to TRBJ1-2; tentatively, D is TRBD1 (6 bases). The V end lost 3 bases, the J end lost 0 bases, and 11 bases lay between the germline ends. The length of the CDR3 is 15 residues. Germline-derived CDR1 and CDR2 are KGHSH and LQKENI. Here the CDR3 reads CASSPLDRANYGYTF. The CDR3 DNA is TGTGCCAGCTCACCTCTGGACAGAGCTAACTATGGCTACACCTTC.

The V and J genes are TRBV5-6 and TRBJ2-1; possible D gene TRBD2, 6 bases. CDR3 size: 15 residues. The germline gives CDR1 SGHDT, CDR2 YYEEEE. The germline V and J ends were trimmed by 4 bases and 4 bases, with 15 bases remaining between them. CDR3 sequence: CASSLTSYAYNEQFF. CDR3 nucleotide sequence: TGTGCCAGCAGCCTTACTAGCTACGCGTACAATGAGCAGTTCTTC.

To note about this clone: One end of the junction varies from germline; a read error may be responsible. The chain's CDR3 is CASSSQGAGETQYF. Written as DNA, the CDR3 is TGTGCTAGCAGCTCACAGGGAGCCGGAGAGACCCAGTACTTC. The chain uses TRBV7-7 and TRBJ2-5; D is perhaps TRBD1 (6 bases). The CDR3 loop spans 14 amino acids. Germline V gene sequence: CDR1 SSHAT, CDR2 FNYEAQ (reference sequence).

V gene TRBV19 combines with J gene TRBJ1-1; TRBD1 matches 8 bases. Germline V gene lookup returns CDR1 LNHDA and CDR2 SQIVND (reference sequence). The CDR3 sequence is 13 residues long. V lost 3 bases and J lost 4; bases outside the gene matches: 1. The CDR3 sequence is CASSITGGTEAFF. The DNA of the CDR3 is TGTGCCAGTAGTATTACAGGGGGCACTGAAGCTTTCTTT.

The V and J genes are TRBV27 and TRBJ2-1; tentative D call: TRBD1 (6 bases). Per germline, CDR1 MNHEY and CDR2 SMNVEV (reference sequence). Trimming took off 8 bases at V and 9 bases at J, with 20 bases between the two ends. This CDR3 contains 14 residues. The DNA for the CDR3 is TGTGCCAGCCACTCGTCCATTACCAGGGGTGAGCAGTTCTTC. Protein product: CASHSSITRGEQFF.

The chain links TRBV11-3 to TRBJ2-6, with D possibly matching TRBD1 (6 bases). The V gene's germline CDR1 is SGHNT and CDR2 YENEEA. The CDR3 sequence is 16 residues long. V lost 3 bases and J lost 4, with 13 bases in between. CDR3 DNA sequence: TGTGCCAGCAGCTTGGGACAACCAGGGGGGGCCAACGTCCTGACTTTC. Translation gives CASSLGQPGGANVLTF.

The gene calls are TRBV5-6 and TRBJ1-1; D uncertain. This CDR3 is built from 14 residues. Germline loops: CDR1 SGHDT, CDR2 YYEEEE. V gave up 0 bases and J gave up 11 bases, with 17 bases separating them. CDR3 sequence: CASSLAKASRVAFF. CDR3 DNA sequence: TGTGCCAGCAGCTTGGCCAAGGCCTCTAGGGTGGCTTTCTTT.

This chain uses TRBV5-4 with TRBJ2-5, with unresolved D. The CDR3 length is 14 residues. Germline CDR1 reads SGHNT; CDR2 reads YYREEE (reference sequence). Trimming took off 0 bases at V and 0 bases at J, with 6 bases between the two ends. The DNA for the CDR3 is TGTGCCAGCAGCTTGGAACTGTACCAAGAGACCCAGTACTTC. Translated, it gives CASSLELYQETQYF.

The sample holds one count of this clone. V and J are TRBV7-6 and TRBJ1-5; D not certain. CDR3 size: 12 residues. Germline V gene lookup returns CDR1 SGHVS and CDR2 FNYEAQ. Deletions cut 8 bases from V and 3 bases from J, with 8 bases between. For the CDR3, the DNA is TGTGCCAGCTCAGGACCCAATCAGCCCCAGCATTTT. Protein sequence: CASSGPNQPQHF.

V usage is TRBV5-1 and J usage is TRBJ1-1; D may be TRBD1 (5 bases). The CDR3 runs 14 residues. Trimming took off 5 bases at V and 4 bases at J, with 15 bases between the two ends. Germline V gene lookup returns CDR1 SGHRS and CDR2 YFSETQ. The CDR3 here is CASSLNGGGTEAFF. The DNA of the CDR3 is TGCGCCAGCAGTTTGAATGGTGGGGGCACTGAAGCTTTCTTT.

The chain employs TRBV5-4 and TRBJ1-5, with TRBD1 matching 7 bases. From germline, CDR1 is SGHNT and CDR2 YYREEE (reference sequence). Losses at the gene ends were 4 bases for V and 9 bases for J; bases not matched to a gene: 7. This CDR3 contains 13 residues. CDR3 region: CASSVDRQGPQHF. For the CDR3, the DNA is TGTGCCAGCAGCGTGGACAGGCAAGGGCCCCAGCATTTT.

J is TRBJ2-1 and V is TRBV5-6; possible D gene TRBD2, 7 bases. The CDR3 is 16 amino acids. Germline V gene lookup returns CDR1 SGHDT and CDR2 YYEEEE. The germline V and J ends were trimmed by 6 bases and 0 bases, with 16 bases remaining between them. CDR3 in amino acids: CASNSGGPNSYNEQFF. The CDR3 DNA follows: TGTGCCAGCAACTCCGGGGGGCCTAACTCCTACAATGAGCAGTTCTTC.